These 15 T cell receptor beta chains were all obtained from the same sample, sequenced in a study of cytomegalovirus exposure and HLA in healthy donors. 13 Jbeta primers and 60 Vbeta primers were used for the PCR. TCRdb keeps only in-frame clones here, not all; method: immunoSEQ multiplex PCR. The sample yields 95,000 to 100,000 clones, around four fifths seen once. The sample consisted of PBMCs. All receptors derive from a man between 40 and 49 years old in good health and CMV-seronegative.

This chain uses TRBV2 with TRBJ1-5; no firm D call. V lost 4 bases, J lost 0 bases, and 4 bases lay in between. The CDR3 loop spans 13 amino acids. From germline, CDR1 is SNHLY and CDR2 FYNNEI. The CDR3 loop reads CASSADSNQPQHF. For the CDR3, the DNA is TGTGCCAGCAGTGCAGATAGCAATCAGCCCCAGCATTTT.

CDR3 amino acids: CASSLGGVSYNSPLHF. The CDR3 nucleotides read TGTGCCAGCAGCTTAGGGGGCGTCTCCTATAATTCACCCCTCCACTTT. The rearrangement uses TRBV7-9 and TRBJ1-6, with a possible D match to TRBD1 (5 bases). Per germline, CDR1 SEHNR and CDR2 FQNEAQ (reference sequence). There are 16 residues in the CDR3. V lost 1 base and J lost 0, with 7 bases in between.

This clone was counted a few times. The chain is built from TRBV7-9 and TRBJ1-2, with a possible D match to TRBD1 (6 bases). Trimming pared 8 bases from V and 3 bases from J, leaving 16 bases between. In germline, CDR1 is SEHNR, CDR2 FQNEAQ (reference sequence). CDR3 length: 14 residues. The CDR3 region is CASGVQGEDYGYTF. Here the CDR3 DNA reads TGTGCCAGCGGCGTACAGGGAGAAGACTATGGCTACACCTTC.

The rearrangement links TRBV6-5 to TRBJ1-6; 7 bases are a match to TRBD1. Germline V gene sequence: CDR1 MNHEY, CDR2 SVGAGI. The V and J ends lost 6 bases and 8 bases, in that order; junction bases with no gene match: 7. CDR3 length equals 14 residues. The DNA for the CDR3 is TGTGCCAGCAGGACTCAGGGGGTGGATTCACCCCTCCACTTT. It codes for CASRTQGVDSPLHF.

The chain uses TRBV28 and TRBJ2-4; D call uncertain. The ends were cut back, 8 bases at V and 6 bases at J, with 11 bases in the middle. The germline CDR1 and CDR2 sequences are MDHEN and SYDVKM. This CDR3 comprises 12 residues. The CDR3 loop reads CASGSGRNIQYF. The CDR3, as DNA: TGTGCCAGCGGCTCAGGCAGAAACATTCAGTACTTC. The full variable domain, its missing parts supplied by reference TRBV28 and TRBJ2-4, is DVKVTQSSRYLVKRTGEKVFLECVQDMDHENMFWYRQDPGLGLRLIYFSYDVKMKEKGDIPEGYSVSREKKERFSLILESASTNQTSMYLCASGSGRNIQYFGAGTRLSVL.

By share, this clone counts as medium-sized. This chain uses TRBV4-3 with TRBJ1-3; D is possibly TRBD1 (5 bases). V lost 4 bases to trimming and J lost 0 bases, with 13 bases between them. This CDR3 is built from 16 residues. Germline V gives CDR1 LGHNA, CDR2 YSLEER. CDR3 DNA sequence: TGCGCCAGCAGCCTCGGGTTGGACAACTCTGGAAACACCATATATTTT. Translated: CASSLGLDNSGNTIYF.

In this sample, this clone turned up a few times. V usage is TRBV19 and J usage is TRBJ1-1, with 12 nucleotides matching TRBD1. From germline, CDR1 is LNHDA and CDR2 SQIVND (reference sequence). This CDR3 contains 15 residues. V shed 4 bases, J shed 11 bases, and the junction held 11 bases outside the gene matches. The CDR3 nucleotides read TGTGCCAGTAGTACGGGAAGGGACAGGGGGCGTTATGCTTTCTTT. It codes for CASSTGRDRGRYAFF.

The CDR3: CVRSLAGDTSSGNTIYF. Here the CDR3 DNA reads TGTGTCAGAAGCTTAGCGGGGGACACTAGCTCTGGAAACACCATATATTTT. This chain connects TRBV7-5 to TRBJ1-3; the tabulated D call, TRBD1, remains unverified against the DNA. TRBV7-5 is reported as a pseudogene. This CDR3 region has 17 residues.

The chain employs TRBV6-6 and TRBJ2-3, with 8 bases matching TRBD1. CDR3 size: 15 residues. The germline CDR1 and CDR2 sequences are MNHNY and SVGAGI (reference sequence). The trim removed 6 bases at V and 3 bases at J, leaving 8 bases unmatched. The CDR3 DNA sequence: TGTGCCAGCAGACTCTGGGACAGGACAACAGATACGCAGTATTTT. This sequence encodes CASRLWDRTTDTQYF.

This clone came up a few times. V gene TRBV10-1 combines with J gene TRBJ2-3, with D possibly TRBD2 on 6 matching bases. Trimming shortened V by 7 bases and J by 2 bases, and 13 bases separated the two germline ends. Germline CDR1 WNHNN, CDR2 SYGVQD (reference sequence). This CDR3 contains 14 residues. The CDR3 protein is CASKQSGPTDTQYF. The CDR3 coding sequence is TGCGCCAGCAAACAGAGCGGGCCCACAGATACGCAGTATTTT.

This clone turned up a few times. The chain recombines TRBV21-1 with TRBJ1-5. TRBV21-1 corresponds to a pseudogene. The CDR3 spans 11 residues. DNA for the CDR3: TGTGCCATCCCCCGGGAGGGCCCCCAGCATTTT. It codes for CAIPREGPQHF.

V is TRBV19 and J is TRBJ2-7; perhaps TRBD2 as D (6 bases). This CDR3 contains 14 residues. Trimming shortened V by 6 bases and J by 6 bases, and 18 bases separated the two germline ends. The V gene's germline CDR1 is LNHDA and CDR2 SQIVND (reference sequence). CDR3 sequence: CASRESRDLLEQYF. As DNA, the CDR3 is TGTGCCAGTAGGGAAAGCCGGGACTTACTCGAGCAGTACTTC.

The CDR3 DNA reads as TGTGCCAGCGACTTTACCGGGACAGGGTCCGCCGGGGAGCTGTTTTTT. As protein: CASDFTGTGSAGELFF. The chain is built from TRBV9 and TRBJ2-2; 9 positions match TRBD1. Germline V CDR1 and CDR2: SGDLS, YYNGEE. With V trimmed by 7 bases and J by 6 bases, 13 bases remained unmatched. The CDR3 contains 16 residues.

The V call is TRBV7-9, the J call TRBJ2-7; TRBD2 is a possible D gene (6 bases). The V end lost 5 bases, the J end lost 0 bases, and 17 bases lay between the germline ends. CDR1 is SEHNR and CDR2 is FQNEAQ in the germline V gene (reference sequence). The CDR3 runs 16 residues. The CDR3 spells CASSPVMGLSSYEQYF. The CDR3, as DNA: TGTGCCAGCAGCCCCGTAATGGGACTGAGCTCCTACGAGCAGTACTTC.

The genes are TRBV7-5 and TRBJ1-2; TRBD1 reflects the table's D call only, with no check against the DNA. TRBV7-5 is a pseudogene. CDR3 length: 15 amino acids. CDR3 DNA sequence: TGTGTCAGAAGCTTGAACGGGACAGGGAACTATGGCTACACCTTC. This gives the protein CVRSLNGTGNYGYTF.